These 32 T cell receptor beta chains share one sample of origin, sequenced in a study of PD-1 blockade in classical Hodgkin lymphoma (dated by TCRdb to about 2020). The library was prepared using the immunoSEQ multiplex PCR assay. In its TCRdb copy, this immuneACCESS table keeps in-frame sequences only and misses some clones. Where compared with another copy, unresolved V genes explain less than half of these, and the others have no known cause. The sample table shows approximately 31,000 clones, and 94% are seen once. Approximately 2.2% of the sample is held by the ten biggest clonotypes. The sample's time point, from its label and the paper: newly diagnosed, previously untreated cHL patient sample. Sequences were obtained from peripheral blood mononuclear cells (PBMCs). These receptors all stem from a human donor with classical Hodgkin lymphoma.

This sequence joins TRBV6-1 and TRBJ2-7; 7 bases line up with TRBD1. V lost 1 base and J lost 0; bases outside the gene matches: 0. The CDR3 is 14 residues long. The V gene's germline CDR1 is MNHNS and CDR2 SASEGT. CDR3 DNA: TGTGCCAGCAGTGAAGGGGACAGCTCCTACGAGCAGTACTTC. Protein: CASSEGDSSYEQYF.

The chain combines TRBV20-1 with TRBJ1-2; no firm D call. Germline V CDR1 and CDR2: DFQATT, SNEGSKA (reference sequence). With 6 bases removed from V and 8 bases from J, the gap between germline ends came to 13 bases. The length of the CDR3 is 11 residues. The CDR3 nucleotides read TGCAGTGCCCCTATTGGGCAGGGCTACACCTTC. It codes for CSAPIGQGYTF.

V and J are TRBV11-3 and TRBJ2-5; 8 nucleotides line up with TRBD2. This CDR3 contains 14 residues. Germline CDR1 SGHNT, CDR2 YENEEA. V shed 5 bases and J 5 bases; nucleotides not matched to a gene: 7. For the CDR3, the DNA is TGTGCCAGCAGCGAAGCGCGGGGGGCCGAGACCCAGTACTTC. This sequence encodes CASSEARGAETQYF.

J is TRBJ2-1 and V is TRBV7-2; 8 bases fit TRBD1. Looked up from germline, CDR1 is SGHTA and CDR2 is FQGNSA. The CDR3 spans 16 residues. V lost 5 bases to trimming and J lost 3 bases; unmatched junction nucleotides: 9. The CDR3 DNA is TGTGCCAGCAGCCCCCCGGGACAGGCAGTCTACAATGAGCAGTTCTTC. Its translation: CASSPPGQAVYNEQFF.

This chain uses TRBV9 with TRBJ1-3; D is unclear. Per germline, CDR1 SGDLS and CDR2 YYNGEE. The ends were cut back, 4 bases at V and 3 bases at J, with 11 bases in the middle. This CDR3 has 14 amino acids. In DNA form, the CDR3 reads TGTGCCAGCAGCCTTCTTGGGCTTGGAAACACCATATATTTT. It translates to CASSLLGLGNTIYF.

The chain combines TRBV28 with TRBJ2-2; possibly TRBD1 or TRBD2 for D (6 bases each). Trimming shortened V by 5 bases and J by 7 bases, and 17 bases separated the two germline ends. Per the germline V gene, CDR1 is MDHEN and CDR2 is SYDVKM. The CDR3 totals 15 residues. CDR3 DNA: TGTGCCAGCAGTCCGAGGGGGGCGCCGGGCGGGGAGCTGTTTTTT. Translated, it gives CASSPRGAPGGELFF.

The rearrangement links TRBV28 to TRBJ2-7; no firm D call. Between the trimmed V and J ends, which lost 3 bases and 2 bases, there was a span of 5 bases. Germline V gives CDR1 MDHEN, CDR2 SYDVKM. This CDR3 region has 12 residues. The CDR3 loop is CASSLEPYEQYF. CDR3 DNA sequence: TGTGCCAGCAGTTTGGAGCCCTACGAGCAGTACTTC.

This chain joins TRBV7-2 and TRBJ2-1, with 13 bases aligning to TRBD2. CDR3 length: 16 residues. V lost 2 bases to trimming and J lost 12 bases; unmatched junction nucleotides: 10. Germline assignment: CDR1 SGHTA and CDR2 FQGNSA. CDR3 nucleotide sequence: TGTGCCAGCAGCTTACGACTAGCGGGAGGTACAGGGGGGCAGTTCTTC. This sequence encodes CASSLRLAGGTGGQFF.

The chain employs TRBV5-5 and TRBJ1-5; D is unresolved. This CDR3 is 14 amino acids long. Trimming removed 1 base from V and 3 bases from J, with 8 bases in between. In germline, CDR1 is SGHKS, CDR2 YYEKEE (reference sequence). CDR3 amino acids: CASSLFQTNQPQHF. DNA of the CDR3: TGTGCCAGCAGCTTGTTCCAAACCAATCAGCCCCAGCATTTT.

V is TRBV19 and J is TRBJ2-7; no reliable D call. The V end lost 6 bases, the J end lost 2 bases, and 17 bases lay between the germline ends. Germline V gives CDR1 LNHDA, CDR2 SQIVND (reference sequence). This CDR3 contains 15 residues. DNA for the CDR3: TGTGCCAGTAGAAAGGTAGGGCGGCCCCCCTACGAGCAGTACTTC. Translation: CASRKVGRPPYEQYF.

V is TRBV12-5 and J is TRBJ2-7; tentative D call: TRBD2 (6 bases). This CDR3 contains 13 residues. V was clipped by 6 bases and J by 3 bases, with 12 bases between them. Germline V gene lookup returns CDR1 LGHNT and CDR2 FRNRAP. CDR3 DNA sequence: TGTGCTAGTGGCTCGGGACTCAACTACGAGCAGTACTTC. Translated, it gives CASGSGLNYEQYF. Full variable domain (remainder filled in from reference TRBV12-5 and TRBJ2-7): DARVTQTPRHKVTEMGQEVTMRCQPILGHNTVFWYRQTMMQGLELLAYFRNRAPLDDSGMPKDRFSAEMPDATLATLKIQPSEPRDSAVYFCASGSGLNYEQYFGPGTRLTVT.

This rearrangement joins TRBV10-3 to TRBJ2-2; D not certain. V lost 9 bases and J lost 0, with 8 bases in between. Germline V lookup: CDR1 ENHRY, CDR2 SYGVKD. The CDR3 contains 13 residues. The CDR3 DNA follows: TGTGCCATTAGGAAATCGAACACCGGGGAGCTGTTTTTT. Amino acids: CAIRKSNTGELFF.

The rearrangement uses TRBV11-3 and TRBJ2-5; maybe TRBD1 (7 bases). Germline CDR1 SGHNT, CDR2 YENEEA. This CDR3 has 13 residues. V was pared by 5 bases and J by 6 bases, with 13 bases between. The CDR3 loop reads CASSTGDRKTQYF. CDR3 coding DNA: TGTGCCAGCAGCACGGGGGACAGAAAGACCCAGTACTTC.

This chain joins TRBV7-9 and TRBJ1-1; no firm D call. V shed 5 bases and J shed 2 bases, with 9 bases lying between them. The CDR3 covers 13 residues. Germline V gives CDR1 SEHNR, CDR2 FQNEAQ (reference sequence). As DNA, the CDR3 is TGTGCCAGCAGCCAGCCAGAAAACACTGAAGCTTTCTTT. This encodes CASSQPENTEAFF.

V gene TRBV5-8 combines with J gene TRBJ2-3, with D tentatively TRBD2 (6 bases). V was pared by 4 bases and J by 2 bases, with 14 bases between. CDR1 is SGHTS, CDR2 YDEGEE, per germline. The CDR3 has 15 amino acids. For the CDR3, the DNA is TGTGCCAGCAGCCCCGGGTCTAGCGTCACAGATACGCAGTATTTT. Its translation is CASSPGSSVTDTQYF.

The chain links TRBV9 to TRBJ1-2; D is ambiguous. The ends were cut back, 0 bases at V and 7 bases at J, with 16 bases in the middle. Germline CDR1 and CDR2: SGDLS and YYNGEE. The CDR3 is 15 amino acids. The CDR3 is CASSVDLRVGFGYTF. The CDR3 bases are TGTGCCAGCAGCGTAGATCTTCGGGTAGGGTTTGGCTACACCTTC.

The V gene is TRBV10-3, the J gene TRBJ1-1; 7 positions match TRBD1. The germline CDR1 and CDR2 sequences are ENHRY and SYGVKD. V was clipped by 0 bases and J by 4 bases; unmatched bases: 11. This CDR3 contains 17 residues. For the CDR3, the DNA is TGTGCCATCAGTGAGTCATTCAGGGGGATGGTGAGCACTGAAGCTTTCTTT. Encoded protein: CAISESFRGMVSTEAFF.

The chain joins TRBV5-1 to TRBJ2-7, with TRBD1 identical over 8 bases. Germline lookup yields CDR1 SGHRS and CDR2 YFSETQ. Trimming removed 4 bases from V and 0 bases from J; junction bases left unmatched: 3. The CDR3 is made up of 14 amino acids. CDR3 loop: CASSLTGDSYEQYF. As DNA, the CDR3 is TGCGCCAGCAGCCTGACAGGGGACTCCTACGAGCAGTACTTC.

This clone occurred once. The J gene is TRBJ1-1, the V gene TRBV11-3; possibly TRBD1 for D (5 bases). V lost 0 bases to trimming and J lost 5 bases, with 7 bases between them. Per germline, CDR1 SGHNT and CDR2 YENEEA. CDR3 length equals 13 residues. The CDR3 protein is CASSLDRGTEAFF. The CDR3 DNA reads TGTGCCAGCAGCTTAGATCGGGGGACTGAAGCTTTCTTT.

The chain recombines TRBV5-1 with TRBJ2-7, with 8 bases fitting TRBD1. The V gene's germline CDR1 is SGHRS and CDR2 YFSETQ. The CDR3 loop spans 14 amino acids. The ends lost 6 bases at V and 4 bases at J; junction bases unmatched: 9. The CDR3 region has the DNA TGCGCCAGCAAAGATCAGGGGGCTTCTTACGAGCAGTACTTC. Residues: CASKDQGASYEQYF. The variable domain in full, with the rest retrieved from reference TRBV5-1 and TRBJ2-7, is KAGVTQTPRYLIKTRGQQVTLSCSPISGHRSVSWYQQTPGQGLQFLFEYFSETQRNKGNFPGRFSGRQFSNSRSEMNVSTLELGDSALYLCASKDQGASYEQYFGPGTRLTVT.

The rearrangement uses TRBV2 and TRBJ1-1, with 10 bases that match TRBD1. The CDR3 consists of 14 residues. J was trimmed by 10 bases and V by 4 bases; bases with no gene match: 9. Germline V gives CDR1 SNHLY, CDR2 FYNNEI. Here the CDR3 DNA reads TGTGCCAGCAGTGTCGTAGACAGGGGGCTCGGAGCTTTCTTT. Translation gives CASSVVDRGLGAFF.

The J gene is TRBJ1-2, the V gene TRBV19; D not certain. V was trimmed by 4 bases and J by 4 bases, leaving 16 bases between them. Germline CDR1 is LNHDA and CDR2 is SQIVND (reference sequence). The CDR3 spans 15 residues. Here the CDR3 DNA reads TGTGCCAGTAGTACCGACGGCCGTCCCCTCTATGGCTACACCTTC. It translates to CASSTDGRPLYGYTF.

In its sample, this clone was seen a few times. The CDR3 spells CASSYRGAGNEQFF. CDR3 DNA sequence: TGTGCCAGCAGCTATAGGGGGGCGGGGAATGAGCAGTTCTTC. The chain has TRBV7-8 and TRBJ2-1; perhaps D is TRBD1 or TRBD2 (6 bases each). V was shortened by 4 bases and J by 7 bases, with 14 bases between the two germline ends. This CDR3 has 14 amino acids. Germline CDR1 reads SGHVS; CDR2 reads FQNEAQ.

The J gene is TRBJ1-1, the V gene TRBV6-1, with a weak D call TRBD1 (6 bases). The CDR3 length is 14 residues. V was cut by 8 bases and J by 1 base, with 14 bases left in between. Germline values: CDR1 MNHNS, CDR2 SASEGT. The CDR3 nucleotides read TGTGCCAGCCAAGGGGGAACAGCGAACACTGAAGCTTTCTTT. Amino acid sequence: CASQGGTANTEAFF.

CDR3 loop: CASSQGFFTVEGRSSGNTIYF. The CDR3 nucleotides read TGCGCCAGCAGCCAAGGATTTTTTACTGTGGAGGGAAGAAGCTCCGGAAACACCATATATTTT. The genes are TRBV4-1 and TRBJ1-3; D ambiguous. Per the germline V gene, CDR1 is MGHRA and CDR2 is YSYEKL. The CDR3 consists of 21 residues. V dropped 1 base and J dropped 4 bases, with 29 bases sitting between them.

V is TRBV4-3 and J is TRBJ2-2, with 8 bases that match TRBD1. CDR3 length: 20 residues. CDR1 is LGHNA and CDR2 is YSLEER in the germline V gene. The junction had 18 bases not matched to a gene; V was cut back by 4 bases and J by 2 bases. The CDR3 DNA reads TGCGCCAGCAGCCCGTCCTTAATTGGGCTAGGACAGGGAAACACCGGGGAGCTGTTTTTT. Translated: CASSPSLIGLGQGNTGELFF.

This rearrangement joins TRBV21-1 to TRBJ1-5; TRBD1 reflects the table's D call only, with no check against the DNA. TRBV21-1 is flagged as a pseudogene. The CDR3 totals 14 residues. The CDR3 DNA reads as TGTGCCAGCAGCTGTCGAACTCCAGGTCAGCCCCAGCATTTT. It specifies CASSCRTPGQPQHF.

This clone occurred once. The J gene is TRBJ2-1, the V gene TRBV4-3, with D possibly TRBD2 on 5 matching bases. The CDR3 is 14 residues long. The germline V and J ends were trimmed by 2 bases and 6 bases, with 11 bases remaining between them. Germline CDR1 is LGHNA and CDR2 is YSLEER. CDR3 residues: CASSQREIGNEQFF. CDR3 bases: TGCGCCAGCAGCCAAAGGGAGATCGGCAATGAGCAGTTCTTC.

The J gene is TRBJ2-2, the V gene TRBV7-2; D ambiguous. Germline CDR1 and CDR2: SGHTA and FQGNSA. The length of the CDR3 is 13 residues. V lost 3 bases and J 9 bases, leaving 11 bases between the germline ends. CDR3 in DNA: TGTGCCAGCAGCTTCCAGACTGGGAGGGAGCTGTTTTTT. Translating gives CASSFQTGRELFF.

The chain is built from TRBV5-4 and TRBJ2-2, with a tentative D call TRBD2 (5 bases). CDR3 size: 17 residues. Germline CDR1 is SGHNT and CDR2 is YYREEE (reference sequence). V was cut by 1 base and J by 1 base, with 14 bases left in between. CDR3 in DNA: TGTGCCAGCAGCTTGAGGAGAGGTAGCGTGAACACCGGGGAGCTGTTTTTT. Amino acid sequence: CASSLRRGSVNTGELFF.

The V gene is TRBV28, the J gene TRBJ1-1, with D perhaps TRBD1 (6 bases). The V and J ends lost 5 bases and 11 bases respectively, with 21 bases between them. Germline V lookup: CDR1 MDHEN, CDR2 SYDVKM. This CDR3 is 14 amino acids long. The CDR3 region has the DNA TGTGCCAGCAGTCCACGCCCGGACAGCTCGGGGGCTTTCTTT. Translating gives CASSPRPDSSGAFF.

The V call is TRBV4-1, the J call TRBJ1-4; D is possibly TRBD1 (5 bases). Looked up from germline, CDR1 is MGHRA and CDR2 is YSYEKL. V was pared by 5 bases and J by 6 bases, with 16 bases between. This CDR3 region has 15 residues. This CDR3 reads CASSGGVYGDEKLFF. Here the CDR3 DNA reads TGCGCCAGCAGCGGGGGGGTCTACGGGGATGAAAAACTGTTTTTT.